This paragraph covers one T cell receptor beta chain sequence. Those who participated ranged in age from roughly 18 to 100 years and resided in around 22 US areas. The authors' processing: Using reference gene primer amplification, nucleated cell counts were estimated. The data were produced by immunoSEQ multiplex PCR, yet TCRdb's version contains in-frame clones alone and is incomplete. That table furnishes V, J and clone size, whereas the DNA furnished D and trimming. The top ten clones hold 2.5% to 3.5% of a sample with a few hundred thousand clones, about 90% of them seen once. The germline V gene encodes CDR1 KGHSH and CDR2 LQKENI. V gave up 2 bases and J gave up 3 bases, with 11 bases separating them. The CDR3 runs to 15 residues. This sample was included in a study of blood T cell repertoires in COVID-19. Study in general: T cells, B-cell-depleted T cells, or PBMCs supplied cDNA or gDNA.

Source material: PBMCs or T cells enriched from blood (not recorded which). The sequence was obtained from a woman aged 25 to 39 who had recovered from COVID-19. The chain uses TRBV18 and TRBJ1-3; D unclear. In nucleotides, the CDR3 is TGTGCCAGCTCACCAAGACATCTGAGTGGAAACACCATATATTTT. Its protein product is CASSPRHLSGNTIYF.